This T cell receptor (beta chain) was recovered during a study of control samples from healthy donors and cancer patients. Trimming pared 7 bases from V and 5 bases from J, leaving 11 bases between. The CDR3 has 11 amino acids. In germline, CDR1 is SQVTM, CDR2 ANQGSEA. TCRdb keeps only in-frame clones here, not all; method: immunoSEQ multiplex PCR. The top ten clones hold around 9% of a sample with about 20,000 clones, more than 75% of them seen once. Sequenced: PBMCs. The genes are TRBV29-1 and TRBJ2-5, with no clear D. The clonotype comes from a woman in her sixties or seventies with head and neck cancer. The CDR3 region has the DNA TGCAGCGCTAGGTCTGGGGAGACCCAGTACTTC. Translated: CSARSGETQYF.